The following is a TCR beta chain sequence with its context. Its antigen is not known. The sample belongs to a study of cytomegalovirus exposure and HLA in healthy donors. Whole-study context: A prior analysis found 117 million unique TCR beta sequences from some 190 million T cells.

The study's findings and limits: Researchers reported from a later analysis that most CMV-associated TCR beta chains appeared HLA-restricted.

The PCR had 60 Vbeta and 13 Jbeta primers. The data were produced by immunoSEQ multiplex PCR, yet TCRdb's version contains in-frame clones alone and is incomplete. The sample yields about 150,000 clones, approximately 78% seen once. The source material was PBMCs. The receptor was derived from a woman aged 35 to 49 in good health and CMV-seronegative.

CDR3 amino acids: CASRPSDNEKLFF. In DNA, the CDR3 is TGTGCCAGCAGGCCCAGTGATAATGAAAAACTGTTTTTT. The J gene is TRBJ1-4, the V gene TRBV21-1; TRBD1, as called in the table, went unchecked against the DNA. TRBV21-1 is noted as a pseudogene. This CDR3 contains 13 residues.